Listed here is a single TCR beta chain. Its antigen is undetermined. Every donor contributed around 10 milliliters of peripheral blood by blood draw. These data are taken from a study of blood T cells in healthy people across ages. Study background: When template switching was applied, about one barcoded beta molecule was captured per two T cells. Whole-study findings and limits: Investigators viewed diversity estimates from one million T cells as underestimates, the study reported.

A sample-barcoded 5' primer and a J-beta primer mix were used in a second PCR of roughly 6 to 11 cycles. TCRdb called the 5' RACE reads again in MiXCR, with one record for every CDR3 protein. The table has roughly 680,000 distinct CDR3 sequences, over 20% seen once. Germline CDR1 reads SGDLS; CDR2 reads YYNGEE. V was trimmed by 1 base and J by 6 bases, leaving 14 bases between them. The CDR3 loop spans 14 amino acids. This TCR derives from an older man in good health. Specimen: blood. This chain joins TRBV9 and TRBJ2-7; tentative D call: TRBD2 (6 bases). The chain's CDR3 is CASSVIGGSSEQYF. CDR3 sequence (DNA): TGTGCCAGCAGCGTAATTGGGGGGAGCTCCGAGCAGTACTTC.